This T cell receptor (beta chain) appears in the sequencing data of a study of T-cell memory formation after mild COVID-19. The TCR alpha and TCR beta cDNA libraries, bearing sample barcodes and UMIs, were generated by 5'RACE using constant-segment primers. A single record per CDR3 protein comes from TCRdb applying MiXCR to the 5' RACE reads. The sample records 200,000 to 300,000 distinct CDR3 sequences, approximately 9% being singletons. Whole-study results and caveats: The second-wave clones peaking on day 37 were not confirmed as SARS-CoV-2-specific. Clones that shrank (day 15 to 85) were balanced CD4/CD8, whereas later expanders leaned CD4+.

The germline gives CDR1 SGDLS, CDR2 YYNGEE. The CDR3 covers 13 residues. V lost 2 bases to trimming and J lost 2 bases, with 7 bases between them. This clonotype was detected many times. Its specificity is unknown. The sample consisted of PBMCs or a T cell subset sorted from them (not recorded which). V gene TRBV9 combines with J gene TRBJ1-1; D not certain. This clonotype was sampled from a man between 18 and 35 years old who had mild COVID-19 (a few samples of this study predate the infection). Cell type and time point are not known. CDR3 sequence reads: CASSVGPNTEAFF. In nucleotides, the CDR3 is TGTGCCAGCAGCGTGGGTCCTAACACTGAAGCTTTCTTT.